Presented here are 9 T cell receptor beta chains from one specimen sequenced in a study of cytomegalovirus exposure and HLA in healthy donors. Sequencing was performed with immunoSEQ multiplex PCR; in TCRdb, only in-frame clones are kept and a portion is missing. The table records 200,000 to 300,000 clones, about 90% of them present only once. Sequences were obtained from PBMCs. All receptors derive from a young woman in good health and CMV-seronegative.

This chain connects TRBV27 to TRBJ2-1, with D possibly being TRBD2 (7 bases). V was shortened by 2 bases and J by 0 bases, with 11 bases between the two germline ends. This CDR3 is 16 amino acids long. Germline V lookup: CDR1 MNHEY, CDR2 SMNVEV (reference sequence). This chain's CDR3 is CASSLGGGSSYNEQFF. CDR3 DNA: TGTGCCAGCAGTTTAGGCGGGGGCAGCTCCTACAATGAGCAGTTCTTC.

The chain joins TRBV2 to TRBJ2-7; tentatively, D is TRBD2 (5 bases). This CDR3 is 9 amino acids long. The V gene's germline CDR1 is SNHLY and CDR2 FYNNEI. The CDR3 DNA is TGTGCTACGCGGGTCGAGCAGTACTTC. Its protein is CATRVEQYF.

This chain joins TRBV27 and TRBJ1-1, with 8 bases fitting TRBD1. Looked up from germline, CDR1 is MNHEY and CDR2 is SMNVEV (reference sequence). This CDR3 has 13 amino acids. V lost 5 bases and J lost 6; bases outside the gene matches: 5. In DNA, the CDR3 is TGTGCCAGCAGTAGAGGACAGGGTTCTGAAGCTTTCTTT. Protein product: CASSRGQGSEAFF.

CDR3 in DNA: TGCGCCAGCAGCCAAGATTGGGCGGGAGCTAGCTACGAGCAGTACTTC. Amino acid sequence: CASSQDWAGASYEQYF. The genes are TRBV4-1 and TRBJ2-7; the match to TRBD2 covers 7 bases. Germline CDR1 MGHRA, CDR2 YSYEKL. The V gene end was trimmed by 0 bases and the J gene end by 3 bases; junction bases not matched to a gene: 8. The CDR3 loop spans 16 amino acids.

V usage is TRBV19 and J usage is TRBJ2-7; the D gene is possibly TRBD1 (6 bases). The CDR3 is made up of 14 amino acids. Germline CDR1 and CDR2: LNHDA and SQIVND (reference sequence). The ends were cut back, 6 bases at V and 1 base at J, with 13 bases in the middle. CDR3 residues: CASSTDRSSYEQYF. Here the CDR3 DNA reads TGTGCCAGTAGCACTGACAGGTCTTCCTACGAGCAGTACTTC.

The CDR3 DNA reads TGTGCCAGCAGTTTTTACAGGGGTGAGACCCAGTACTTC. This gives the protein CASSFYRGETQYF. The chain employs TRBV28 and TRBJ2-5; 7 positions agree with TRBD1. CDR1 and CDR2 (germline): MDHEN, SYDVKM. The CDR3 is 13 amino acids. After removal of 3 bases from V and 5 bases from J, the junction contained 3 bases not matched to a gene.

V is TRBV27 and J is TRBJ1-4, with 7 bases aligning to TRBD1. Germline CDR1 and CDR2: MNHEY and SMNVEV (reference sequence). The CDR3 spans 13 residues. With V trimmed by 6 bases and J by 6 bases, 4 bases remained unmatched. CDR3 loop: CASRQGSDEKLFF. The CDR3 bases are TGTGCCAGCAGACAGGGGAGCGATGAAAAACTGTTTTTT.

J is TRBJ2-7 and V is TRBV7-2, with 7 bases lining up with TRBD2. Germline trimming cut 3 bases from V and 4 bases from J; bases unmatched to any gene: 6. Germline V gene lookup returns CDR1 SGHTA and CDR2 FQGNSA. The CDR3 length is 14 residues. The CDR3 DNA is TGTGCCAGCAGCTTCGGCGGGAGTGGGTACGAGCAGTACTTC. Its protein product is CASSFGGSGYEQYF. The full variable domain, its missing parts supplied by reference TRBV7-2 and TRBJ2-7, is GAGVSQSPSNKVTEKGKDVELRCDPISGHTALYWYRQSLGQGLEFLIYFQGNSAPDKSGLPSDRFSAERTGGSVSTLTIQRTQQEDSAVYLCASSFGGSGYEQYFGPGTRLTVT.

The chain combines TRBV7-3 with TRBJ2-1; 8 bases are a match to TRBD1. From germline, CDR1 is SGHTA and CDR2 FQGTGA. The CDR3 runs 14 residues. J was trimmed by 7 bases and V by 6 bases; bases with no gene match: 8. CDR3 nucleotides: TGTGCCAGCAGTATTCAGGGGGCGCATAATGAGCAGTTCTTC. This gives the protein CASSIQGAHNEQFF.